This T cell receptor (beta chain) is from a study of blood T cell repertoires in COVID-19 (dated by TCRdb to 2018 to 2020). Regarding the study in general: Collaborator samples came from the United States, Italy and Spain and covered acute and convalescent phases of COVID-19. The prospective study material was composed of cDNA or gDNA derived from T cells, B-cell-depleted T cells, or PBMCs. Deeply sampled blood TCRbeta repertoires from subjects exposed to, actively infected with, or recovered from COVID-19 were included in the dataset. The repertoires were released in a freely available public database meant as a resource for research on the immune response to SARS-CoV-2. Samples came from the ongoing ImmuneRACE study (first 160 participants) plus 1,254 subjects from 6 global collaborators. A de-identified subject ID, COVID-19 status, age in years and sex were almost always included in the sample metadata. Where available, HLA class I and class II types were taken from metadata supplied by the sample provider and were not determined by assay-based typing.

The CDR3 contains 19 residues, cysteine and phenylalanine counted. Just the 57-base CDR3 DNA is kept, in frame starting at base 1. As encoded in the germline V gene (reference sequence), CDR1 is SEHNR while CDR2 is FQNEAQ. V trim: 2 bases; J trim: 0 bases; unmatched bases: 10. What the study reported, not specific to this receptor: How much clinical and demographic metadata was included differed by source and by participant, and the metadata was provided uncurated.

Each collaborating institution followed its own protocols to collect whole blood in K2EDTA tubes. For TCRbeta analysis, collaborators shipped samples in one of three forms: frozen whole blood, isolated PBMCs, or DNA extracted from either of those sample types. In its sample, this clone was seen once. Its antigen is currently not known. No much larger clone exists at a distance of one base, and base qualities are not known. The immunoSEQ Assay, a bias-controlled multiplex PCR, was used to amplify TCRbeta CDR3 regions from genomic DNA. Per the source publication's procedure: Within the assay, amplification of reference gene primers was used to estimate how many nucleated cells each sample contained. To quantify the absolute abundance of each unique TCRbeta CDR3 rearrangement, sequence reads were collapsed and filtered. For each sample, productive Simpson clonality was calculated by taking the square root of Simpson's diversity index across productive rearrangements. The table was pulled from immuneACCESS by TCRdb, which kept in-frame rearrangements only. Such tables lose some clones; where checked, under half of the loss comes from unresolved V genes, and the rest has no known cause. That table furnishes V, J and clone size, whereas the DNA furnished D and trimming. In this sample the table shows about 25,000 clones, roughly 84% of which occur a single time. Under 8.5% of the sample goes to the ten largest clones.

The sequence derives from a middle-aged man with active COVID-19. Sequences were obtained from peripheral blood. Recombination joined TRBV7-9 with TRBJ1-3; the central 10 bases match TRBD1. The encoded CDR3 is CASSLRTGGTTLSGNTIYF. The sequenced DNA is TGTGCCAGCAGCTTACGGACAGGGGGAACAACCCTCTCTGGAAACACCATATATTTT.